Presented here are 32 T cell receptor beta chains from one specimen sequenced in a study of T cells in localized non-small cell lung cancer. Sequenced by immunoSEQ multiplex PCR; TCRdb stores in-frame clones only, minus some. The sample holds some 19,000 clones, about 93% seen once. The sample here was peripheral blood, taken before any cancer treatment. These receptor sequences come from a male donor aged 60 or over with stage I squamous cell lung carcinoma.

V usage is TRBV7-9 and J usage is TRBJ1-2; 7 bases fit TRBD1. Germline CDR1 SEHNR, CDR2 FQNEAQ (reference sequence). This CDR3 spans 14 amino acids. J was trimmed by 6 bases and V by 8 bases; bases with no gene match: 12. The CDR3, as DNA: TGTGCCAGCTCCCTAGACAGGGAGTATAATGGCTACACCTTC. Translating it yields CASSLDREYNGYTF.

This clone ranks as medium-sized (0.01 to 0.1%). This chain uses TRBV27 with TRBJ2-1; 7 bases match TRBD2. This CDR3 spans 10 amino acids. From germline, CDR1 is MNHEY and CDR2 SMNVEV (reference sequence). V trimming: 8 bases; J trimming: 10 bases; junction bases outside the gene matches: 2. The CDR3 DNA reads TGTGCCAGCGGAGCGGGAGAGCAGTTCTTC. Protein sequence: CASGAGEQFF.

The rearrangement uses TRBV7-2 and TRBJ1-3; D remains ambiguous. This CDR3 contains 13 residues. Per germline, CDR1 SGHTA and CDR2 FQGNSA. The V end was cut by 1 base, the J end by 4 bases, with 5 bases between. For the CDR3, the DNA is TGTGCCAGCAGCTTAGAGCGGGGAAACACCATATATTTT. It yields the protein CASSLERGNTIYF. The entire variable domain, with the rest obtained from reference TRBV7-2 and TRBJ1-3, is as follows: GAGVSQSPSNKVTEKGKDVELRCDPISGHTALYWYRQSLGQGLEFLIYFQGNSAPDKSGLPSDRFSAERTGGSVSTLTIQRTQQEDSAVYLCASSLERGNTIYFGEGSWLTVV.

V and J are TRBV19 and TRBJ2-2, with D perhaps given as TRBD1 or TRBD2 (6 bases each). Germline loops: CDR1 LNHDA, CDR2 SQIVND (reference sequence). The CDR3 length is 16 residues. V dropped 7 bases and J dropped 4 bases, with 19 bases sitting between them. CDR3 loop: CASTESGGPGTGELFF. Written as DNA, the CDR3 is TGTGCCAGTACAGAATCCGGGGGCCCGGGCACCGGGGAGCTGTTTTTT.

The rearrangement uses TRBV7-2 and TRBJ1-2, with D possibly TRBD1 on 5 matching bases. The CDR3 extends over 14 amino acids. In germline, CDR1 is SGHTA, CDR2 FQGNSA. V was pared by 5 bases and J by 5 bases, with 15 bases between. The CDR3 region is CASSPDGGEYGYTF. CDR3 DNA sequence: TGTGCCAGCAGCCCGGACGGGGGGGAATATGGCTACACCTTC.

This chain uses TRBV13 with TRBJ1-5, with 7 bases that match TRBD1. V dropped 4 bases and J dropped 0; count of bases not matched to a gene: 15. This CDR3 contains 19 residues. Germline V gives CDR1 PRHDT, CDR2 FYEKMQ (reference sequence). The CDR3 loop reads CASSSRALTGVLSNQPQHF. The CDR3 DNA reads TGTGCCAGCAGCTCCCGCGCCCTAACAGGGGTCCTTAGCAATCAGCCCCAGCATTTT.

This chain uses TRBV5-6 with TRBJ2-5; D is uncertain. The V and J ends lost 0 bases and 5 bases respectively, with 8 bases between them. The CDR3 totals 13 residues. The V gene's germline CDR1 is SGHDT and CDR2 YYEEEE. CDR3 bases: TGTGCCAGCAGCTTGGCCGTTCTCGAGACCCAGTACTTC. It translates to CASSLAVLETQYF.

V and J are TRBV7-2 and TRBJ1-1; no clear D. Germline CDR1 and CDR2: SGHTA and FQGNSA. V was clipped by 5 bases and J by 0 bases, with 7 bases between them. This CDR3 has 13 residues. The DNA of the CDR3 is TGTGCCAGCAGCCCGGGATTGAACACTGAAGCTTTCTTT. Its protein is CASSPGLNTEAFF.

This clone was found once. The chain employs TRBV18 and TRBJ1-1; D may be TRBD1 (5 bases). The CDR3 loop spans 12 amino acids. With 4 bases removed from V and 8 bases from J, the gap between germline ends came to 11 bases. Germline loops: CDR1 KGHSH, CDR2 LQKENI. The CDR3 here is CASSRPGGEAFF. In DNA form, the CDR3 reads TGTGCCAGCTCACGACCTGGGGGGGAAGCTTTCTTT.

The chain has TRBV7-2 and TRBJ2-2; perhaps TRBD2 as D (5 bases). Germline CDR1 SGHTA, CDR2 FQGNSA. The CDR3 extends over 16 amino acids. Trimming stripped 5 bases from V and 5 bases from J, with 18 bases between. As DNA, the CDR3 is TGTGCCAGCAGCCCCCCCAACGGAGGATCGACCGGGGAGCTGTTTTTT. Translation: CASSPPNGGSTGELFF.

The chain is built from TRBV29-1 and TRBJ2-7; no clear D gene. Germline V lookup: CDR1 SQVTM, CDR2 ANQGSEA. The CDR3 has 14 residues. Trimming left V 4 bases short and J 0 bases short, with 13 bases between. This chain's CDR3 is CSVGEHSLSYEQYF. CDR3 DNA sequence: TGCAGCGTTGGTGAACACAGTCTCTCCTACGAGCAGTACTTC.

The rearrangement joins TRBV7-9 to TRBJ2-4; D unclear. The ends were cut back, 2 bases at V and 7 bases at J, with 9 bases in the middle. The CDR3 extends over 13 amino acids. Germline V CDR1 and CDR2: SEHNR, FQNEAQ (reference sequence). CDR3 in DNA: TGTGCCAGCAGCTTATCTCCTCTGAACATTCAGTACTTC. Its protein product is CASSLSPLNIQYF.

This chain joins TRBV18 and TRBJ1-4, with D perhaps TRBD1 (6 bases). Germline lookup yields CDR1 KGHSH and CDR2 LQKENI. V lost 5 bases and J 6 bases, leaving 16 bases between the germline ends. The CDR3 spans 15 residues. CDR3 region: CASSSIRGPDEKLFF. The CDR3 DNA sequence: TGTGCCAGCTCATCCATCAGGGGCCCCGATGAAAAACTGTTTTTT. The whole variable domain, filled in from reference TRBV18 and TRBJ1-4, reads NAGVMQNPRHLVRRRGQEARLRCSPMKGHSHVYWYRQLPEEGLKFMVYLQKENIIDESGMPKERFSAEFPKEGPSILRIQQVVRGDSAAYFCASSSIRGPDEKLFFGSGTQLSVL.

The V gene is TRBV11-2, the J gene TRBJ2-7, with 7 bases fitting TRBD2. V lost 4 bases and J lost 6; bases outside the gene matches: 3. This CDR3 region has 12 residues. The germline CDR1 and CDR2 sequences are SGHAT and FQNNGV. The CDR3 region is CASSSSGGEQYF. The CDR3 DNA follows: TGTGCCAGCAGCTCCTCGGGAGGCGAGCAGTACTTC.

This clone was detected only a few times. The gene calls are TRBV4-1 and TRBJ1-1; D is unclear. Per the germline V gene, CDR1 is MGHRA and CDR2 is YSYEKL. This CDR3 contains 17 residues. Trimming removed 3 bases at V and 1 base at J, with 18 bases between. The DNA of the CDR3 is TGCGCCAGCAGCCAGGACTTCTCCAGGATTTCGAACACTGAAGCTTTCTTT. Its translation is CASSQDFSRISNTEAFF.

The rearrangement uses TRBV30 and TRBJ1-3; no clear D gene. The CDR3 is 12 residues long. V lost 3 bases and J 4 bases, leaving 7 bases between the germline ends. Germline V gene lookup returns CDR1 GTSNPN and CDR2 SVGIG (reference sequence). The CDR3 sequence: CAWSNTGNTIYF. CDR3 DNA: TGTGCCTGGAGCAATACGGGAAACACCATATATTTT. Full variable domain (missing parts from reference TRBV30 and TRBJ1-3): SQTIHQWPATLVQPVGSPLSLECTVEGTSNPNLYWYRQAAGRGLQLLFYSVGIGQISSEVPQNLSASRPQDRQFILSSKKLLLSDSGFYLCAWSNTGNTIYFGEGSWLTVV.

This chain joins TRBV4-3 and TRBJ2-7; D not certain. The CDR3 contains 14 residues. The germline CDR1 and CDR2 sequences are LGHNA and YSLEER. Trimming took 1 base from V and 2 from J, leaving 9 bases between them. CDR3 nucleotides: TGCGCCAGCAGCCAAGGGGCTAGACCCTACGAGCAGTACTTC. This translates into CASSQGARPYEQYF.

The genes are TRBV28 and TRBJ2-7; D is ambiguous. The CDR3 runs 12 residues. Germline V gives CDR1 MDHEN, CDR2 SYDVKM. Trimming stripped 6 bases from V and 0 bases from J, with 6 bases between. CDR3 residues: CASSRLSYEQYF. The CDR3 bases are TGTGCCAGCAGCCGACTCTCCTACGAGCAGTACTTC.

The chain recombines TRBV27 with TRBJ2-7; D possibly uses TRBD1 or TRBD2 (6 bases each). V lost 2 bases and J 1 base, leaving 9 bases between the germline ends. In germline, CDR1 is MNHEY, CDR2 SMNVEV (reference sequence). This CDR3 spans 14 amino acids. The CDR3: CASSLRRGSYEQYF. As DNA, the CDR3 is TGTGCCAGCAGTTTAAGGAGGGGGTCCTACGAGCAGTACTTC.

The chain carries TRBV7-8 and TRBJ1-1; perhaps TRBD1 as D (6 bases). Trimming left V 0 bases short and J 1 base short, with 9 bases between. CDR3 length equals 15 residues. CDR1 and CDR2 from the germline V gene are SGHVS and FQNEAQ. The CDR3 spells CASSLAGHRNTEAFF. The CDR3 DNA is TGTGCCAGCAGCTTAGCGGGACACAGGAACACTGAAGCTTTCTTT. Using reference TRBV7-8 and TRBJ1-1 for the parts outside the CDR3, the full variable domain is GAGVSQSPRYKVAKRGQDVALRCDPISGHVSLFWYQQALGQGPEFLTYFQNEAQLDKSGLPSDRFFAERPEGSVSTLKIQRTQQEDSAVYLCASSLAGHRNTEAFFGQGTRLTVV.

V and J are TRBV18 and TRBJ2-5, with 7 bases aligning to TRBD1. Germline V gene sequence: CDR1 KGHSH, CDR2 LQKENI. Losses at the gene ends were 3 bases for V and 4 bases for J; bases not matched to a gene: 8. The CDR3 sequence is 15 residues long. The CDR3 nucleotides read TGTGCCAGCTCACCGTTTGGGGCAGGGGGAGAGACCCAGTACTTC. It encodes CASSPFGAGGETQYF.

The chain combines TRBV5-1 with TRBJ1-1; D not resolved. CDR1 and CDR2 from the germline V gene are SGHRS and YFSETQ. The length of the CDR3 is 12 residues. Trimming took 4 bases from V and 8 from J, leaving 12 bases between them. The CDR3 spells CASSGQAVEAFF. The CDR3 coding sequence is TGCGCCAGCAGCGGTCAAGCTGTGGAAGCTTTCTTT.

The rearrangement uses TRBV18 and TRBJ2-3, with a possible D match to TRBD2 (6 bases). The CDR3 is 15 residues long. CDR1 and CDR2 (germline): KGHSH, LQKENI. The V and J ends lost 5 bases and 3 bases respectively, with 15 bases between them. The DNA of the CDR3 is TGTGCCAGCTCAGCGGACTACCTCAAAACAGATACGCAGTATTTT. Translation gives CASSADYLKTDTQYF.

The V and J genes are TRBV5-1 and TRBJ2-1, with a weak D call TRBD2 (6 bases). This CDR3 has 17 residues. From germline, CDR1 is SGHRS and CDR2 YFSETQ. Trimming removed 3 bases from V and 13 bases from J, with 29 bases in between. This CDR3 is CASSSGDSPRVYLGQFF. Written as DNA, the CDR3 is TGCGCCAGCAGCTCCGGGGACTCCCCAAGGGTCTACCTAGGTCAGTTCTTC.

The rearrangement joins TRBV7-9 to TRBJ2-6; possibly TRBD2 for D (6 bases). CDR3 length: 18 residues. V gave up 5 bases and J gave up 0 bases, with 17 bases separating them. The V gene's germline CDR1 is SEHNR and CDR2 FQNEAQ (reference sequence). DNA for the CDR3: TGTGCCAGCAGCCCCCCTGGTGCGGGGACCTCTGGGGCCAACGTCCTGACTTTC. Amino acids: CASSPPGAGTSGANVLTF.

This chain joins TRBV29-1 and TRBJ1-2; a weak D match, TRBD1 (5 bases). The CDR3 loop spans 11 amino acids. The V gene lost 6 bases and the J gene lost 12 bases, with 17 bases spanning the gap. The germline CDR1 and CDR2 sequences are SQVTM and ANQGSEA. CDR3 bases: TGCAGCGTCTCGGGAACTTCCAGGGACACCTTC. It is translated as CSVSGTSRDTF.

The table lists this clone with a few counts. The rearrangement joins TRBV14 to TRBJ1-1, with D perhaps TRBD1 (5 bases). CDR3 size: 15 residues. V lost 4 bases, J lost 1 base, and 13 bases lay in between. From germline, CDR1 is SGHDN and CDR2 FVKESK. In DNA, the CDR3 is TGTGCCAGCAGCCTTTCAGGGCTACCGAACACTGAAGCTTTCTTT. Translating gives CASSLSGLPNTEAFF.

This clone was observed a single time. The rearrangement joins TRBV5-4 to TRBJ2-7; 8 bases are shared with TRBD2. The germline CDR1 and CDR2 sequences are SGHNT and YYREEE (reference sequence). J lost 0 bases, V lost 3 bases, and 14 bases had no gene match. This CDR3 region has 18 residues. The CDR3 spells CASSSHYNERESSYEQYF. For the CDR3, the DNA is TGTGCCAGCAGCTCGCACTACAACGAGCGGGAGAGCTCCTACGAGCAGTACTTC.

The chain carries TRBV25-1 and TRBJ2-3, with D uncertain. Trimming cost V 6 bases and J 9 bases, with 13 bases left between them. The germline V gene has CDR1 MGHDK and CDR2 SYGVNS. CDR3 length: 12 residues. This chain's CDR3 is CASSTTYSTQYF. The CDR3 coding sequence is TGTGCCAGCAGCACAACCTACAGCACGCAGTATTTT.

The chain links TRBV9 to TRBJ1-1; 12 bases are shared with TRBD1. The CDR3 spans 16 residues. In germline, CDR1 is SGDLS, CDR2 YYNGEE. J lost 3 bases, V lost 0 bases, and 3 bases had no gene match. CDR3 nucleotides: TGTGCCAGCAGCGTAGGGGGACAGGGGGCCGACACTGAAGCTTTCTTT. Protein product: CASSVGGQGADTEAFF. Full variable domain (missing parts from reference TRBV9 and TRBJ1-1): DSGVTQTPKHLITATGQRVTLRCSPRSGDLSVYWYQQSLDQGLQFLIQYYNGEERAKGNILERFSAQQFPDLHSELNLSSLELGDSALYFCASSVGGQGADTEAFFGQGTRLTVV.

This chain connects TRBV7-9 to TRBJ1-2; 9 bases map to TRBD1. The CDR3 has 16 amino acids. V lost 1 base and J lost 8; bases outside the gene matches: 11. CDR1 is SEHNR, CDR2 FQNEAQ, per germline (reference sequence). The CDR3 DNA reads TGTGCCAGCAGCTTAGGGAGGACAGGGGACGATCACGGCTACACCTTC. Translating it yields CASSLGRTGDDHGYTF.

CDR3 loop: CASSLLNEGGPFRELFF. CDR3 DNA sequence: TGTGCCAGCAGCTTGTTGAACGAGGGAGGGCCTTTTCGGGAGCTGTTTTTT. The genes are TRBV5-6 and TRBJ2-2; 7 bases are a match to TRBD2. CDR1 is SGHDT and CDR2 is YYEEEE in the germline V gene. V shed 1 base and J 9 bases; nucleotides not matched to a gene: 15. The CDR3 is made up of 17 amino acids.